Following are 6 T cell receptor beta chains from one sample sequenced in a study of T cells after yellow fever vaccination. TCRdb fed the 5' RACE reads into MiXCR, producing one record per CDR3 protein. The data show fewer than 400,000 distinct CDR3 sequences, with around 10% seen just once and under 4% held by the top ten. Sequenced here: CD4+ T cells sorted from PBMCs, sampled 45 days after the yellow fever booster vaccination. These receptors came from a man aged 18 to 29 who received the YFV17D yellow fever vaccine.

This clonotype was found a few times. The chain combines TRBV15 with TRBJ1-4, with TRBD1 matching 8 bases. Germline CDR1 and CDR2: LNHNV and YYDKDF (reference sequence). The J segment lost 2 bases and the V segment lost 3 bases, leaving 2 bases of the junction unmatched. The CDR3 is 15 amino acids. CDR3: CATSRWTGTNEKLFF. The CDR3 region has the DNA TGTGCCACCAGCAGGTGGACAGGGACTAATGAAAAACTGTTTTTT.

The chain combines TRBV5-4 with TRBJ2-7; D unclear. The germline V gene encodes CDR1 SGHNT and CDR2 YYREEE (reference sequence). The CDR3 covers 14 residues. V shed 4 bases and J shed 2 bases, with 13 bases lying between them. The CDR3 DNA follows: TGTGCCAGCAGCCCAGCGAGGCAAACCTACGAGCAGTACTTC. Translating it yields CASSPARQTYEQYF.

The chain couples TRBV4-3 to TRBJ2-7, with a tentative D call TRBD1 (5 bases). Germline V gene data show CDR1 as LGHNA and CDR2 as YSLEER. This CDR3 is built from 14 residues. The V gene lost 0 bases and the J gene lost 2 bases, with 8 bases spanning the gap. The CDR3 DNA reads TGCGCCAGCAGCCAAGAACAGGCTGCCTACGAGCAGTACTTC. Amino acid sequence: CASSQEQAAYEQYF.

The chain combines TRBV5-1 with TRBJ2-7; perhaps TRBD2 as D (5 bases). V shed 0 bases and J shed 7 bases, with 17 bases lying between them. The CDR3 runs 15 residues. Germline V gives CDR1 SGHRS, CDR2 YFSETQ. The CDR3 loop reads CASSLGVSGSGEQYF. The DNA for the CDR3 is TGCGCCAGCAGCTTGGGAGTGTCGGGGTCCGGAGAGCAGTACTTC.

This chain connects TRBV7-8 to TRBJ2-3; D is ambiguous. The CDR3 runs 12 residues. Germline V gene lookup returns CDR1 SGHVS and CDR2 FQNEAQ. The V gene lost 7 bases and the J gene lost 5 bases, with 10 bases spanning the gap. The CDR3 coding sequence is TGTGCCAGCACCAGGCACCAAGATACGCAGTATTTT. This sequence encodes CASTRHQDTQYF.

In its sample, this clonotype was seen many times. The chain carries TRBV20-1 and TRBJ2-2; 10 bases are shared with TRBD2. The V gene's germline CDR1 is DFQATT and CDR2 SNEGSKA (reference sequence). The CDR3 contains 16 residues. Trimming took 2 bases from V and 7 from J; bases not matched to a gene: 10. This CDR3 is CSARTLAGDLGGELFF. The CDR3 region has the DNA TGCAGTGCTAGAACGCTAGCGGGGGACCTTGGCGGGGAGCTGTTTTTT.